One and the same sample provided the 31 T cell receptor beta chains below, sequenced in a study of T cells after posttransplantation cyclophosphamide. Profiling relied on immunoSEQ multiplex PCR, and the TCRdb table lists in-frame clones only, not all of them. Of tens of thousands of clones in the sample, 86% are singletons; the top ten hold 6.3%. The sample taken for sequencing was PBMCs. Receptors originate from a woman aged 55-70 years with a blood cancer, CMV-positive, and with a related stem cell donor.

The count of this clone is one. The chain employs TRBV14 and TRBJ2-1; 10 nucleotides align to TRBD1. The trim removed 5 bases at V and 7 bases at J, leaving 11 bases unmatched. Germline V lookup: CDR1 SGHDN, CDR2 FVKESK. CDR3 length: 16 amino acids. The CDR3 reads CASSFRQGAPKNEQFF. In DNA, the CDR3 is TGTGCCAGCAGCTTCCGACAGGGGGCCCCAAAGAATGAGCAGTTCTTC.

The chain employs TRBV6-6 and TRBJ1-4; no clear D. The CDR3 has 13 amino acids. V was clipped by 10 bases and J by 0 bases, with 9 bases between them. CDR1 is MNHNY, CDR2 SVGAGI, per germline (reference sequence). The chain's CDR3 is CATRRATNEKLFF. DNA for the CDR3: TGTGCCACCAGACGGGCAACTAATGAAAAACTGTTTTTT.

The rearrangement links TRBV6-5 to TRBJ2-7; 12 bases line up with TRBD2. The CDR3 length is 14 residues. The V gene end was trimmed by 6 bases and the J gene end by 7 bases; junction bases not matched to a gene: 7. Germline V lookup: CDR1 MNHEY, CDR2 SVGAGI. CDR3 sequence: CASRRTSGTWEQYF. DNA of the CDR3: TGTGCCAGCAGAAGGACTAGCGGGACATGGGAGCAGTACTTC.

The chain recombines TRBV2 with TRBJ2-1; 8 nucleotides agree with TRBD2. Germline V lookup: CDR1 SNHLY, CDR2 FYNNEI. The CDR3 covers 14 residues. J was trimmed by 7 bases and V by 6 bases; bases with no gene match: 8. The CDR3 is CASRPTSGTNEQFF. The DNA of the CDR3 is TGTGCCAGCAGACCAACTAGCGGAACTAATGAGCAGTTCTTC.

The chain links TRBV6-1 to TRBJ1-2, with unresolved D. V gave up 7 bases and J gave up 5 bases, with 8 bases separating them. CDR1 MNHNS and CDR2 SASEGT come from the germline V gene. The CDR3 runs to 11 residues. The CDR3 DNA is TGTGCCAGCATATCGGTATATGGCTACACCTTC. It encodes CASISVYGYTF.

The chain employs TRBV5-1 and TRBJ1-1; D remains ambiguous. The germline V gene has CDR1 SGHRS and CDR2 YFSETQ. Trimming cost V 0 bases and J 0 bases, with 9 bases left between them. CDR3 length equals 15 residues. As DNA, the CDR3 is TGCGCCAGCAGCTTGGGGTGGGCCGTGAACACTGAAGCTTTCTTT. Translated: CASSLGWAVNTEAFF.

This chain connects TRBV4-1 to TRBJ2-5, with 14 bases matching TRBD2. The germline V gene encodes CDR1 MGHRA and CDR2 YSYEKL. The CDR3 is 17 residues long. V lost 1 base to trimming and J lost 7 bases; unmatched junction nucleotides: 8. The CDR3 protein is CASSQGGLAGALGTQYF. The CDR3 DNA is TGCGCCAGCAGCCAAGGGGGACTAGCGGGAGCTCTCGGGACCCAGTACTTC.

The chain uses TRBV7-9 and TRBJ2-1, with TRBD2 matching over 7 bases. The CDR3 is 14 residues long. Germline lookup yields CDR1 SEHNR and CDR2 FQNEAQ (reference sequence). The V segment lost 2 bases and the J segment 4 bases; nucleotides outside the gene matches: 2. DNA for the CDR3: TGTGCCAGCAGCTTACCGGGACTATACAATGAGCAGTTCTTC. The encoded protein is CASSLPGLYNEQFF.

CDR3 amino acids: CASSLQGYSNQPQHF. In DNA, the CDR3 is TGTGCCAGCAGCTTGCAGGGTTATAGCAATCAGCCCCAGCATTTT. The J gene is TRBJ1-5, the V gene TRBV11-2; D might be TRBD1 (5 bases). The germline gives CDR1 SGHAT, CDR2 FQNNGV. V lost 3 bases, J lost 0 bases, and 9 bases lay in between. This CDR3 comprises 15 residues.

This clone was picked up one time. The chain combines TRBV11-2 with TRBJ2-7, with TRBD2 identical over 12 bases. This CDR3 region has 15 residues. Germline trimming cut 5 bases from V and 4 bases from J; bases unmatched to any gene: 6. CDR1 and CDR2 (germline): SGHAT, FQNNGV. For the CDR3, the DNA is TGTGCCAGCAGCGCACTAGCGGGAGGCGGTTACGAGCAGTACTTC. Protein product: CASSALAGGGYEQYF.

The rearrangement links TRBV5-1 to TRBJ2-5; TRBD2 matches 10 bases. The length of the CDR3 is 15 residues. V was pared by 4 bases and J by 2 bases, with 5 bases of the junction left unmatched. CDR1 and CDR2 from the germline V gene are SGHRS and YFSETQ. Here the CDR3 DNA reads TGCGCCAGCAGCCTCGCTAGCGGGAGTCAAGAGACCCAGTACTTC. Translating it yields CASSLASGSQETQYF.

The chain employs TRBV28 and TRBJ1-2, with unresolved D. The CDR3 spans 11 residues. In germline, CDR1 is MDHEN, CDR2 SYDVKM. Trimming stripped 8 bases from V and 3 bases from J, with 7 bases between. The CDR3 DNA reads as TGTGCCAGCGGTAACTACTATGGCTACACCTTC. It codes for CASGNYYGYTF.

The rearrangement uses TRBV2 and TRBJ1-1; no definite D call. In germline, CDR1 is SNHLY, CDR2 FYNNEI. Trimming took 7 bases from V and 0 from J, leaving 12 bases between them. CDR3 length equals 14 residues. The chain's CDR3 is CASMKNTLNTEAFF. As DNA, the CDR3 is TGTGCCAGCATGAAGAACACCTTGAACACTGAAGCTTTCTTT.

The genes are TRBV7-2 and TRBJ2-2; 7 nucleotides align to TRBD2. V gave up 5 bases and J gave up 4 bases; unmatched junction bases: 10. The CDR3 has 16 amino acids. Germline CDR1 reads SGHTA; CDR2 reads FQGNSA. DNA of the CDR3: TGTGCCAGCAGCCTTGGCGGGGGAGGTCGCACCGGGGAGCTGTTTTTT. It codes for CASSLGGGGRTGELFF.

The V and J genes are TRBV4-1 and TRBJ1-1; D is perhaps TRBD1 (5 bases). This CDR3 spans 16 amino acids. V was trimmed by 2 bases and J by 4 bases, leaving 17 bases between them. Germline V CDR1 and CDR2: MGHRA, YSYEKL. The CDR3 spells CASSQQGDTASTEAFF. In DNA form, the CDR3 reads TGCGCCAGCAGCCAACAAGGGGATACGGCGAGCACTGAAGCTTTCTTT.

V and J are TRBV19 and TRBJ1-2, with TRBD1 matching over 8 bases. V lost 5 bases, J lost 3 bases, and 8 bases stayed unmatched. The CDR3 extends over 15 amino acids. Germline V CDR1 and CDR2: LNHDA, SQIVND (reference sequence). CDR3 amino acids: CASSGPGQDHYGYTF. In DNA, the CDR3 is TGTGCCAGTAGTGGACCGGGACAGGATCACTATGGCTACACCTTC.

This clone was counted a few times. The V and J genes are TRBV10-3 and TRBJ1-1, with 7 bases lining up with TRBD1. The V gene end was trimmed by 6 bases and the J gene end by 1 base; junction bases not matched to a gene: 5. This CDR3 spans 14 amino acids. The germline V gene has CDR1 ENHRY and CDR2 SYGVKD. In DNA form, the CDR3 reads TGTGCCATCAGGAAGGGACAGTCGAACACTGAAGCTTTCTTT. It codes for CAIRKGQSNTEAFF.

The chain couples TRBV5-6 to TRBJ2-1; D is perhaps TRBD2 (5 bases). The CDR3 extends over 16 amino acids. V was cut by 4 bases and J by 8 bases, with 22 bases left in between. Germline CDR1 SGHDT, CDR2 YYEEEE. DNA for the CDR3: TGTGCCAGCAGCCCACCGGGAAATATTCCAAGGTATGAGCAGTTCTTC. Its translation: CASSPPGNIPRYEQFF.

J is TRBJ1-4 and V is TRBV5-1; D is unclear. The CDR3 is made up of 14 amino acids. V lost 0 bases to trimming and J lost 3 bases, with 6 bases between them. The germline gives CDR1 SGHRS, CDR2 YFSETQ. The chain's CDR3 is CASSLGAANEKLFF. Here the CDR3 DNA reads TGCGCCAGCAGCTTGGGGGCAGCTAATGAAAAACTGTTTTTT. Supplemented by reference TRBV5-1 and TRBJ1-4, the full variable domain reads KAGVTQTPRYLIKTRGQQVTLSCSPISGHRSVSWYQQTPGQGLQFLFEYFSETQRNKGNFPGRFSGRQFSNSRSEMNVSTLELGDSALYLCASSLGAANEKLFFGSGTQLSVL.

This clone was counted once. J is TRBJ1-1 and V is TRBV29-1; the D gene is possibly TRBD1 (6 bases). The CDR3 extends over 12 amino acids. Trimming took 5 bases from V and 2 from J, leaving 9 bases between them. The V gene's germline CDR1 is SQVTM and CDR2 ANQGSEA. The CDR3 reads CSVHRENTEAFF. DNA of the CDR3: TGCAGCGTTCACAGGGAAAACACTGAAGCTTTCTTT.

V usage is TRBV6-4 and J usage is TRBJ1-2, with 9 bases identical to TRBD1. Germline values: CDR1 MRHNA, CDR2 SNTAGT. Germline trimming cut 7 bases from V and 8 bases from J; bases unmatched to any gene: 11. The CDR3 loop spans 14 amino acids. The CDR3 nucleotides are TGTGCCAGCAAAGTGGAACAGGGGGCAAGGGGCTACACCTTC. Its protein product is CASKVEQGARGYTF.

The CDR3 loop reads CATSIGPSGSGRPSYNEQFF. In nucleotides, the CDR3 is TGTGCCACCAGCATAGGCCCCTCCGGGAGCGGGAGGCCCTCCTACAATGAGCAGTTCTTC. The rearrangement joins TRBV15 to TRBJ2-1; 9 positions match TRBD2. The CDR3 is 20 residues long. J gave up 0 bases and V 4 bases, and 16 bases lay outside the gene matches. CDR1 and CDR2 from the germline V gene are LNHNV and YYDKDF (reference sequence).

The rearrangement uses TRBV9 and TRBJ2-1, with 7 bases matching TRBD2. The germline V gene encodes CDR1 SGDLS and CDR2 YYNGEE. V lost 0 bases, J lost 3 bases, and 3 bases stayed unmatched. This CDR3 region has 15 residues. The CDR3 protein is CASSVAPSGYNEQFF. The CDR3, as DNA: TGTGCCAGCAGCGTAGCTCCTAGCGGCTACAATGAGCAGTTCTTC.

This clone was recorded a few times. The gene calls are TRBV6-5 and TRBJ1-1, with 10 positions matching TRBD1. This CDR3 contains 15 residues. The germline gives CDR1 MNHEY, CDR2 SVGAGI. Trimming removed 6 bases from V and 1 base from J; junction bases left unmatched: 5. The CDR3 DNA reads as TGTGCCAGCAGAGGGACAGGGGCTGGGAACACTGAAGCTTTCTTT. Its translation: CASRGTGAGNTEAFF.

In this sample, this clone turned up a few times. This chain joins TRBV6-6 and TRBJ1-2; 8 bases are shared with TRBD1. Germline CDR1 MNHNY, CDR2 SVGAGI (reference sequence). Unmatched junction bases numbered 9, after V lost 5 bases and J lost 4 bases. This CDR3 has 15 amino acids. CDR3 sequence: CASSPQTGVVYGYTF. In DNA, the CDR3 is TGTGCCAGCAGTCCCCAGACAGGGGTAGTCTATGGCTACACCTTC.

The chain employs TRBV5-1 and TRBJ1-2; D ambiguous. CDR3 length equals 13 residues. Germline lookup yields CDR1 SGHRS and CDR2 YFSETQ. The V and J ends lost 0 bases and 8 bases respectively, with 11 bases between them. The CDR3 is CASSLDGYNGYTF. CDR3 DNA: TGCGCCAGCAGCTTGGATGGTTACAACGGCTACACCTTC.

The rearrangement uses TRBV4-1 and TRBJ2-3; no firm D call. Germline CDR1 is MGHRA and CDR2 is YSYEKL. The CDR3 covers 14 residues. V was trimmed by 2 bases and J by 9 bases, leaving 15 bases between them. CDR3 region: CASSQPLFTPTQYF. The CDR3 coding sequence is TGCGCCAGCAGCCAACCGCTCTTCACACCGACGCAGTATTTT.

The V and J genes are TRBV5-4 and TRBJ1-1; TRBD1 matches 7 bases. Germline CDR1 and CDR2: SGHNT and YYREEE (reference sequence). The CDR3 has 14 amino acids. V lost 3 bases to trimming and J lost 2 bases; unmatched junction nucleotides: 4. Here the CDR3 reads CASSWGQSNTEAFF. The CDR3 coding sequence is TGTGCCAGCAGCTGGGGACAGTCTAACACTGAAGCTTTCTTT.

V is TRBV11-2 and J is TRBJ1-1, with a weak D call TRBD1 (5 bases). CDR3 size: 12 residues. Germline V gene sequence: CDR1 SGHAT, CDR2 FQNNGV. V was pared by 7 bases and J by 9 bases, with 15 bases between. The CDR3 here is CASTGGGAQAFF. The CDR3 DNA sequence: TGTGCCAGCACGGGGGGGGGAGCGCAAGCTTTCTTT.

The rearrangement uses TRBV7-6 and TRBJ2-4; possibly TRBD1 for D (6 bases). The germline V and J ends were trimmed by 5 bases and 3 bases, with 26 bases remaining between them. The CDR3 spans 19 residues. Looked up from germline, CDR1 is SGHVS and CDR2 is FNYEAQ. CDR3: CASSKNNRATVGGKNIQYF. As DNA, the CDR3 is TGTGCCAGCAGCAAGAATAACAGGGCCACAGTGGGTGGCAAAAACATTCAGTACTTC.

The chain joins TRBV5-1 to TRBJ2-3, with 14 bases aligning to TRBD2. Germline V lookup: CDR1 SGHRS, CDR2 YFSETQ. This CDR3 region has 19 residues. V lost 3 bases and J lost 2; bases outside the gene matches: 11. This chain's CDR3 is CASSSGLAGGTWDTDTQYF. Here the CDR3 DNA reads TGCGCCAGCAGCTCAGGACTAGCGGGAGGCACCTGGGACACAGATACGCAGTATTTT.